This TCR beta chain was sequenced during a study of memory CD4+ T cells and cytomegalovirus serostatus. Single viable CD3+CD4+CD8-CD45RO+ cells were sorted as the memory CD4+ T cells. CDR1 and CDR2 (germline): MNHNS, SASEGT. The CDR3 totals 17 residues. The J segment lost 6 bases and the V segment lost 2 bases, leaving 12 bases of the junction unmatched. Points from the study as a whole: CD4+ memory repertoires contained about two fifths of the roughly 160 reported CMV TCRbeta sequences.

Generated by immunoSEQ multiplex PCR, the TCRdb table keeps only in-frame clones and is missing some. The repertoire consists of roughly 67,000 clones, with roughly three quarters occurring once and the leading ten covering under 6%. Notes on this clone: What it recognizes is unknown.

Sequenced: memory CD4+ T cells from blood. The V call is TRBV6-1, the J call TRBJ2-1; 8 bases line up with TRBD2. The clonotype was recovered from an adult in good health and CMV-seropositive. DNA for the CDR3: TGTGCCAGCAGTGAAATAAGCGGGGGATCGTTGGGCAATGAGCAGTTCTTC. As protein: CASSEISGGSLGNEQFF.